The 24 T cell receptor beta chains given below trace back to one sample, sequenced in a study of blood T cell repertoires in COVID-19. TCRdb's copy holds only in-frame clones and misses some; the assay was immunoSEQ multiplex PCR. This table holds approximately 300,000 clones, 75% to 90% found once. The material sequenced was PBMCs or T cells enriched from blood (not recorded which). The receptor source for this set is a man aged 55-75 years who had recovered from COVID-19.

V and J are TRBV9 and TRBJ2-2; D might be TRBD1 (6 bases). V was shortened by 4 bases and J by 6 bases, with 16 bases between the two germline ends. The CDR3 has 15 residues. CDR1 and CDR2 (germline): SGDLS, YYNGEE. As DNA, the CDR3 is TGTGCCAGCAGCCACGCACGAGGGGGAGCCGGGGAGCTGTTTTTT. It translates to CASSHARGGAGELFF. Drawing the rest from reference TRBV9 and TRBJ2-2, the complete variable domain is DSGVTQTPKHLITATGQRVTLRCSPRSGDLSVYWYQQSLDQGLQFLIQYYNGEERAKGNILERFSAQQFPDLHSELNLSSLELGDSALYFCASSHARGGAGELFFGEGSRLTVL.

The chain carries TRBV19 and TRBJ2-5, with 7 bases matching TRBD2. Germline CDR1 reads LNHDA; CDR2 reads SQIVND (reference sequence). CDR3 size: 15 residues. After removal of 4 bases from V and 3 bases from J, the junction contained 8 bases not matched to a gene. DNA of the CDR3: TGTGCCAGTAGTACCCCGCTAGCGGCAGAAGAGACCCAGTACTTC. Protein sequence: CASSTPLAAEETQYF.

This chain connects TRBV7-9 to TRBJ1-5, with 7 nucleotides matching TRBD1. Germline V CDR1 and CDR2: SEHNR, FQNEAQ (reference sequence). J was trimmed by 5 bases and V by 5 bases; bases with no gene match: 3. The CDR3 spans 13 residues. In DNA form, the CDR3 reads TGTGCCAGCAGCACAACAGGGGATCAGCCCCAGCATTTT. Translating it yields CASSTTGDQPQHF.

The genes are TRBV5-5 and TRBJ2-3, with 11 positions matching TRBD2. This CDR3 region has 14 residues. V shed 6 bases, J shed 4 bases, and the junction held 4 bases outside the gene matches. Germline V gene data show CDR1 as SGHKS and CDR2 as YYEKEE (reference sequence). The CDR3 spells CASMGTSGPDTQYF. In DNA, the CDR3 is TGTGCCAGCATGGGGACTAGCGGACCAGATACGCAGTATTTT. Full variable domain (remainder filled in from reference TRBV5-5 and TRBJ2-3): DAGVTQSPTHLIKTRGQQVTLRCSPISGHKSVSWYQQVLGQGPQFIFQYYEKEERGRGNFPDRFSARQFPNYSSELNVNALLLGDSALYLCASMGTSGPDTQYFGPGTRLTVL.

The rearrangement joins TRBV28 to TRBJ2-7; the D is unclear. The CDR3 consists of 12 residues. The germline V and J ends were trimmed by 6 bases and 6 bases, with 12 bases remaining between them. Germline V gives CDR1 MDHEN, CDR2 SYDVKM. CDR3: CASRGLAREQYF. For the CDR3, the DNA is TGTGCCAGCAGGGGCTTGGCGCGCGAGCAGTACTTC.

The V and J genes are TRBV19 and TRBJ2-7, with a possible D match to TRBD2 (6 bases). The CDR3 contains 15 residues. Germline V gene lookup returns CDR1 LNHDA and CDR2 SQIVND (reference sequence). V lost 3 bases to trimming and J lost 0 bases, with 12 bases between them. CDR3 coding DNA: TGTGCCAGTAGTATTTCGGGGACTGACTCCTACGAGCAGTACTTC. Protein: CASSISGTDSYEQYF.

V and J are TRBV7-3 and TRBJ2-3; TRBD1 aligns across 8 bases. The CDR3 contains 15 residues. With V trimmed by 5 bases and J by 1 base, 5 bases remained unmatched. Germline assignment: CDR1 SGHTA and CDR2 FQGTGA. CDR3 region: CASSQRTGRTDTQYF. For the CDR3, the DNA is TGTGCCAGCAGCCAAAGGACAGGGCGCACAGATACGCAGTATTTT.

This chain uses TRBV5-1 with TRBJ2-2, with D perhaps TRBD2 (6 bases). CDR3 length: 16 amino acids. The germline V and J ends were trimmed by 5 bases and 2 bases, with 16 bases remaining between them. The germline V gene encodes CDR1 SGHRS and CDR2 YFSETQ. CDR3 sequence: CASRGGYDQNTGELFF. The CDR3 nucleotides read TGCGCCAGCAGGGGGGGTTACGACCAAAACACCGGGGAGCTGTTTTTT.

This rearrangement joins TRBV9 to TRBJ2-5; 9 bases are a match to TRBD1. With 4 bases clipped from V and 3 bases from J, the junction kept 10 bases outside the gene matches. Looked up from germline, CDR1 is SGDLS and CDR2 is YYNGEE. This CDR3 has 16 amino acids. In DNA, the CDR3 is TGTGCCAGCAGCACGGGGACAGGGAAGGTTGAAGAGACCCAGTACTTC. Translating it yields CASSTGTGKVEETQYF.

This clone was counted once. The genes are TRBV24-1 and TRBJ2-1; 10 bases are a match to TRBD1. CDR3 length: 17 residues. The germline V gene encodes CDR1 KGHDR and CDR2 SFDVKD. J gave up 3 bases and V 4 bases, and 8 bases lay outside the gene matches. CDR3 sequence: CATSDPGTGDFYNEQFF. CDR3 coding DNA: TGTGCCACCAGTGACCCCGGGACAGGGGATTTCTACAATGAGCAGTTCTTC.

The genes are TRBV5-1 and TRBJ2-5, with TRBD1 as a possible D gene (6 bases). V lost 2 bases, J lost 1 base, and 12 bases lay in between. CDR3 length: 15 amino acids. Germline V gene lookup returns CDR1 SGHRS and CDR2 YFSETQ. CDR3 DNA: TGCGCCAGCAGCTTTTACAGGGTAACCCAAGAGACCCAGTACTTC. Amino acid sequence: CASSFYRVTQETQYF.

The gene calls are TRBV5-6 and TRBJ1-5; 10 positions match TRBD1. V trimming: 0 bases; J trimming: 5 bases; junction bases outside the gene matches: 5. CDR3 length: 16 amino acids. Germline V gives CDR1 SGHDT, CDR2 YYEEEE. The CDR3 nucleotides read TGTGCCAGCAGCTTGGCACTCGGACAGGGGGATCAGCCCCAGCATTTT. Residues: CASSLALGQGDQPQHF. Drawing the rest from reference TRBV5-6 and TRBJ1-5, the complete variable domain is DAGVTQSPTHLIKTRGQQVTLRCSPKSGHDTVSWYQQALGQGPQFIFQYYEEEERQRGNFPDRFSGHQFPNYSSELNVNALLLGDSALYLCASSLALGQGDQPQHFGDGTRLSIL.

The chain combines TRBV20-1 with TRBJ2-1; D not certain. The V and J ends lost 4 bases and 13 bases respectively, with 11 bases between them. CDR1 and CDR2 from the germline V gene are DFQATT and SNEGSKA (reference sequence). This CDR3 has 10 residues. The CDR3 loop reads CSATLVPQFF. The CDR3 bases are TGCAGTGCTACACTCGTTCCCCAGTTCTTC.

The rearrangement joins TRBV7-2 to TRBJ2-7; weak D call: TRBD1 (5 bases). V lost 2 bases, J lost 7 bases, and 12 bases lay in between. The CDR3 is 13 amino acids. Germline V gene sequence: CDR1 SGHTA, CDR2 FQGNSA. The CDR3 sequence: CASSLQGLREQYF. In nucleotides, the CDR3 is TGTGCCAGCAGCTTACAGGGTTTGAGGGAGCAGTACTTC.

The chain carries TRBV7-9 and TRBJ2-7, with 9 bases matching TRBD2. The germline gives CDR1 SEHNR, CDR2 FQNEAQ (reference sequence). The length of the CDR3 is 19 residues. The V gene end was trimmed by 5 bases and the J gene end by 0 bases; junction bases not matched to a gene: 17. The CDR3 loop is CASSPTQGWSSGTSYEQYF. In DNA form, the CDR3 reads TGTGCCAGCAGCCCTACACAGGGTTGGTCTAGCGGGACCTCCTACGAGCAGTACTTC.

CDR3 in amino acids: CATSQKSGSTDTQYF. The CDR3 DNA is TGTGCCACCAGTCAGAAAAGCGGGAGCACAGATACGCAGTATTTT. This chain joins TRBV24-1 and TRBJ2-3, with D perhaps matching TRBD2 (6 bases). CDR3 length: 15 residues. V was shortened by 6 bases and J by 0 bases, with 12 bases between the two germline ends. Germline CDR1 KGHDR, CDR2 SFDVKD.

This chain uses TRBV3-1 (or the pseudogene TRBV3-2) with TRBJ2-5, with TRBD2 as a possible D gene (5 bases). The germline CDR1 and CDR2 sequences are LGHDT and YNNKEL (reference sequence). The V end was cut by 6 bases, the J end by 4 bases, with 12 bases between. This CDR3 has 13 residues. DNA for the CDR3: TGTGCCAGCAGTCCAACTAGGAGAGAGACCCAGTACTTC. Amino acids: CASSPTRRETQYF.

The rearrangement links TRBV5-4 to TRBJ2-5; 8 nucleotides match TRBD1. J was trimmed by 1 base and V by 5 bases; bases with no gene match: 4. CDR3 length equals 14 residues. Germline-derived CDR1 and CDR2 are SGHNT and YYREEE (reference sequence). The CDR3 protein is CASRRQGPQETQYF. The CDR3 nucleotides are TGTGCCAGCAGAAGACAGGGGCCCCAAGAGACCCAGTACTTC. The full variable domain, with the rest looked up from reference TRBV5-4 and TRBJ2-5, is ETGVTQSPTHLIKTRGQQVTLRCSSQSGHNTVSWYQQALGQGPQFIFQYYREEENGRGNFPPRFSGLQFPNYSSELNVNALELDDSALYLCASRRQGPQETQYFGPGTRLLVL.

This clone was counted only a few times. The CDR3 sequence: CASSFQGREAFF. The CDR3 DNA reads as TGTGCCAGCAGTTTCCAGGGGCGTGAAGCTTTCTTT. The chain links TRBV6-5 to TRBJ1-1, with D possibly being TRBD1 (6 bases). Germline V CDR1 and CDR2: MNHEY, SVGAGI. Between the trimmed V and J ends, which lost 4 bases and 7 bases, there was a span of 10 bases. There are 12 residues in the CDR3.

With regard to this clone: The sample carries other DNA sequences with the same CDR3. This sequence joins TRBV5-1 and TRBJ2-3, with D possibly TRBD1 on 6 matching bases. The ends were cut back, 0 bases at V and 3 bases at J, with 11 bases in the middle. CDR1 SGHRS and CDR2 YFSETQ come from the germline V gene. This CDR3 contains 15 residues. The CDR3, as DNA: TGCGCCAGCAGCTTGGGCCAGGGGTCAACAGATACGCAGTATTTT. It codes for CASSLGQGSTDTQYF.

V is TRBV4-2 and J is TRBJ2-1, with 12 bases identical to TRBD1. CDR1 and CDR2 (germline): LGHNA, YNFKEQ. This CDR3 contains 16 residues. V trimming: 0 bases; J trimming: 9 bases; junction bases outside the gene matches: 6. Written as DNA, the CDR3 is TGTGCCAGCAGCCAAGAGGCCCGGGACAGGGGGCTTGAGCAGTTCTTC. As protein: CASSQEARDRGLEQFF.

The J gene is TRBJ2-7, the V gene TRBV11-2; D possibly corresponds to TRBD1 (6 bases). The V end was cut by 5 bases, the J end by 0 bases, with 17 bases between. The CDR3 runs 16 residues. Germline V gives CDR1 SGHAT, CDR2 FQNNGV. The CDR3 DNA sequence: TGTGCCAGCAGCCCATATGACAGGCTTAGCTCCTACGAGCAGTACTTC. This gives the protein CASSPYDRLSSYEQYF.

V and J are TRBV7-9 and TRBJ1-5; the match to TRBD1 covers 7 bases. CDR1 and CDR2 (germline): SEHNR, FQNEAQ (reference sequence). Trimming cost V 5 bases and J 5 bases; bases outside gene matches: 3. This CDR3 region has 13 residues. CDR3 sequence (DNA): TGTGCCAGCAGCCTCGGACAGGATCAGCCCCAGCATTTT. It encodes CASSLGQDQPQHF.

The chain couples TRBV7-3 to TRBJ1-2, with 8 bases lining up with TRBD1. This CDR3 region has 13 residues. Germline V gene sequence: CDR1 SGHTA, CDR2 FQGTGA. The V gene end was trimmed by 4 bases and the J gene end by 8 bases; junction bases not matched to a gene: 6. CDR3 DNA: TGTGCCAGCAGCTCCGACAGGGGCGAAGGCTACACCTTC. Translated: CASSSDRGEGYTF.